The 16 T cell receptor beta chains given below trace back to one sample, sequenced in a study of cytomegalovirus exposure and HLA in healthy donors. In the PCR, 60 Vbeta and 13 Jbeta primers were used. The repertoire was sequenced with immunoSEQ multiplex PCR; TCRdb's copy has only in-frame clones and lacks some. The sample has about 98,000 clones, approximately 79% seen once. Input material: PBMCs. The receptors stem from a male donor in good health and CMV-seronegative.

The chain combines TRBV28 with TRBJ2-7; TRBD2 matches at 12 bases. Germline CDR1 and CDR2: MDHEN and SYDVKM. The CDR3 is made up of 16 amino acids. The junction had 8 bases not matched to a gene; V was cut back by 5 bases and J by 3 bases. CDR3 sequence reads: CASSPQRTSGIYEQYF. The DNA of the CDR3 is TGTGCCAGCAGTCCACAGAGGACTAGCGGGATCTACGAGCAGTACTTC.

The CDR3 reads CASSRDSYNEQFF. For the CDR3, the DNA is TGTGCCAGCAGTCGGGACTCCTACAATGAGCAGTTCTTC. The chain couples TRBV6-6 to TRBJ2-1; a weak D match, TRBD2 (5 bases). Per the germline V gene, CDR1 is MNHNY and CDR2 is SVGAGI (reference sequence). Deletions cut 5 bases from V and 0 bases from J, with 5 bases between. The CDR3 is 13 amino acids.

In DNA, the CDR3 is TGTGCCAGCAGCCAGGGGGGCGGCCACGAGCAGTACTTC. It translates to CASSQGGGHEQYF. This chain connects TRBV9 to TRBJ2-7; possibly TRBD1 for D (7 bases). V was trimmed by 4 bases and J by 5 bases, leaving 13 bases between them. Per germline, CDR1 SGDLS and CDR2 YYNGEE. The CDR3 has 13 residues. Variable domain in full (rest from reference TRBV9 and TRBJ2-7): DSGVTQTPKHLITATGQRVTLRCSPRSGDLSVYWYQQSLDQGLQFLIQYYNGEERAKGNILERFSAQQFPDLHSELNLSSLELGDSALYFCASSQGGGHEQYFGPGTRLTVT.

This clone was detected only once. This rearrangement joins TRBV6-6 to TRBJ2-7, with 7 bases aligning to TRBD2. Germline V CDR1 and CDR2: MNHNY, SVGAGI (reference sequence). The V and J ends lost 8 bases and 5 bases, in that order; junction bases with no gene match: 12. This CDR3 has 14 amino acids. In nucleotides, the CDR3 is TGTGCCAGCTCTGTCACCCGGGGGGTCGACGAGCAGTACTTC. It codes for CASSVTRGVDEQYF.

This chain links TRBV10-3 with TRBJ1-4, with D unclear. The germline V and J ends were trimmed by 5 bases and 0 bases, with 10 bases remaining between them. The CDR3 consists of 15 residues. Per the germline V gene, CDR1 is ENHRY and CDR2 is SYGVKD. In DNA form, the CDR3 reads TGTGCCATCAGTCCAACCGGGACAACTAATGAAAAACTGTTTTTT. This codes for CAISPTGTTNEKLFF.

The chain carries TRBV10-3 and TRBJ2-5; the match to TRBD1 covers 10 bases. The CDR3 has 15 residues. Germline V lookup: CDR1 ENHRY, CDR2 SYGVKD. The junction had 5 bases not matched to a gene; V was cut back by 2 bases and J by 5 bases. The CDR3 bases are TGTGCCATCAGTGAGAGACAGGGGGCGGGGGAGACCCAGTACTTC. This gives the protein CAISERQGAGETQYF.

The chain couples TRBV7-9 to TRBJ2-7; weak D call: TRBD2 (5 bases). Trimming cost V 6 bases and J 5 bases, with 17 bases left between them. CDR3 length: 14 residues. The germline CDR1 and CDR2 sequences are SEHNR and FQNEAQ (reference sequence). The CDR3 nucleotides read TGTGCCAGCAGGCGCGGGCCTGGGGAGAACGAGCAGTACTTC. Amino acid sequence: CASRRGPGENEQYF. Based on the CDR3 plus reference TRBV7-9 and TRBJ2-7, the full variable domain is DTGVSQNPRHKITKRGQNVTFRCDPISEHNRLYWYRQTLGQGPEFLTYFQNEAQLEKSRLLSDRFSAERPKGSFSTLEIQRTEQGDSAMYLCASRRGPGENEQYFGPGTRLTVT.

The DNA of the CDR3 is TGTGCCAGCAGAAGGGGAGGAAGCAATCAGCCCCAGCATTTT. Residues: CASRRGGSNQPQHF. The chain combines TRBV28 with TRBJ1-5, with D perhaps TRBD1 (5 bases). This CDR3 comprises 14 residues. The ends were cut back, 6 bases at V and 1 base at J, with 10 bases in the middle. Germline V gene lookup returns CDR1 MDHEN and CDR2 SYDVKM. Together with reference TRBV28 and TRBJ1-5, the CDR3 gives the full variable domain: DVKVTQSSRYLVKRTGEKVFLECVQDMDHENMFWYRQDPGLGLRLIYFSYDVKMKEKGDIPEGYSVSREKKERFSLILESASTNQTSMYLCASRRGGSNQPQHFGDGTRLSIL.

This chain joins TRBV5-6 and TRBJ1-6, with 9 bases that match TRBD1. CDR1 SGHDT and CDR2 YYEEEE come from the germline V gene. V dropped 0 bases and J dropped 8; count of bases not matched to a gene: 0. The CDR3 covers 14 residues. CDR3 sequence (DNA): TGTGCCAGCAGCTTGGGGACAGGGGATTCACCCCTCCACTTT. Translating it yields CASSLGTGDSPLHF.

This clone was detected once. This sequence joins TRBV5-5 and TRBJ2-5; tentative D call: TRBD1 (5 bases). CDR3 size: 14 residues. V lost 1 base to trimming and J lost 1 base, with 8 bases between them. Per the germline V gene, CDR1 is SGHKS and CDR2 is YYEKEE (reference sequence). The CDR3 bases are TGTGCCAGCAGCTTGAGGGGAATCCAAGAGACCCAGTACTTC. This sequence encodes CASSLRGIQETQYF.

CDR3 sequence (DNA): TGTGCCAGCAGTTTCCCCGGACTAGCGGGAGGGGGCACCGGGGAGCTGTTTTTT. Translating it yields CASSFPGLAGGGTGELFF. This chain links TRBV28 with TRBJ2-2; TRBD2 matches 15 bases. Germline V gene sequence: CDR1 MDHEN, CDR2 SYDVKM. Germline trimming cut 3 bases from V and 4 bases from J; bases unmatched to any gene: 6. The CDR3 totals 18 residues.

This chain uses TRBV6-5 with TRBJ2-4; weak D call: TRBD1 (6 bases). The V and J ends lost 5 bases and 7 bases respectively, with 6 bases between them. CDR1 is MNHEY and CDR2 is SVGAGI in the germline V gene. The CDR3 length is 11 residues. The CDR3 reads CASSQGNIQYF. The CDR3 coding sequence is TGTGCCAGCAGTCAGGGGAACATTCAGTACTTC.

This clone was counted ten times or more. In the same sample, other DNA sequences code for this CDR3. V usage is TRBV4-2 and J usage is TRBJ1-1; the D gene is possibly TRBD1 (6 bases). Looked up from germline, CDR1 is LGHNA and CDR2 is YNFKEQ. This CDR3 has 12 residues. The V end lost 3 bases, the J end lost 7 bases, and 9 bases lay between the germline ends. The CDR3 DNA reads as TGTGCCAGCAGCCAGAACAGGGATGAAGCTTTCTTT. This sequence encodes CASSQNRDEAFF.

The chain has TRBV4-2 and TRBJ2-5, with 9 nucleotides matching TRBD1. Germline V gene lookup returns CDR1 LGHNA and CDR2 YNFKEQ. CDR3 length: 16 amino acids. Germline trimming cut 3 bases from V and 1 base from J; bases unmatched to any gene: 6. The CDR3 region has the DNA TGTGCCAGCAGCCAGGTATCGACAGGGGGCCAAGAGACCCAGTACTTC. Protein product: CASSQVSTGGQETQYF.

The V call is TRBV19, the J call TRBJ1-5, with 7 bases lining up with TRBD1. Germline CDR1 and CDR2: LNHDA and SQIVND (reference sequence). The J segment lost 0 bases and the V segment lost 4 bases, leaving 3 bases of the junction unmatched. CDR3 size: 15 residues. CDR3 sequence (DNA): TGTGCCAGTAGTACCCGGACAGGTAGCAATCAGCCCCAGCATTTT. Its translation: CASSTRTGSNQPQHF. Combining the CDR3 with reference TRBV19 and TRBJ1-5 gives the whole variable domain DGGITQSPKYLFRKEGQNVTLSCEQNLNHDAMYWYRQDPGQGLRLIYYSQIVNDFQKGDIAEGYSVSREKKESFPLTVTSAQKNPTAFYLCASSTRTGSNQPQHFGDGTRLSIL.

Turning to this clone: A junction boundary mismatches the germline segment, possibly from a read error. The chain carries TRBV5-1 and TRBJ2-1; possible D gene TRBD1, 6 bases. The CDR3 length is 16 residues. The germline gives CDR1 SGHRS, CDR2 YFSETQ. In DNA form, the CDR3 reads TGCGCCAGCACCTTGAATGGACAGAAGAAGCACAATGAGCAGTTCTTC. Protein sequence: CASTLNGQKKHNEQFF. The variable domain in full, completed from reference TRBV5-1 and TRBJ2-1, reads KAGVTQTPRYLIKTRGQQVTLSCSPISGHRSVSWYQQTPGQGLQFLFEYFSETQRNKGNFPGRFSGRQFSNSRSEMNVSTLELGDSALYLCASTLNGQKKHNEQFFGPGTRLTVL.